This T cell receptor beta chain is from a study of regulatory T cells in long-lasting Graves disease (dated by TCRdb to the early 2020s). Notes on the research overall: Newly diagnosed Graves' disease patients had taken antithyroid drugs for less than 3 months. The study was registered as a clinical trial and conducted in China. Persistent Graves' disease patients were compared with newly diagnosed Graves' disease patients by peripheral blood TCR sequencing and RNA sequencing. A total of 33 samples underwent TCR sequencing: about 13 from persistent and approximately 20 from newly diagnosed Graves' disease patients.

The meaning of the sample's time point label: newly diagnosed GD, antithyroid drugs for less than 3 months. For both TCR sequencing and RNA sequencing, RNA was extracted from PBMCs using TRIzol. Graves' disease was diagnosed according to American Thyroid Association guidelines. Recruitment of patients was carried out at an endocrinology department in Xi'an, China. Each patient gave approximately 9 milliliters of peripheral blood, collected in an EDTA anticoagulant tube. Ficoll Paque Plus density gradient separation was used to isolate PBMCs, and no additional T cell sorting was done. RNA quality was checked with an Agilent 2100 Bioanalyzer and agarose gel, and concentration with a NanoDrop 2000. Libraries were constructed by multiplex PCR. The sequencing machine was an Illumina HiSeq 4000. To build TCR beta libraries, CDR3 regions were amplified by Arm-PCR using iRepertoire HTBI primers. Gel purification was performed on PCR products prior to sequencing. Processing in the source paper ran as follows. Across samples, about 64 TRBV and 15 or so TRBJ segments were identified and used for gene usage analysis of CDR3 amino acid clonotypes. COPE and FqMerger were used to merge the filtered high-quality paired reads into contigs. BLAST was used to align contigs to the IMGT TRBV, TRBD and TRBJ reference genes, and CDR3 was defined following IMGT. Highly expanded clones were defined as clonotypes with a frequency above 0.1%. Shannon entropy served as the measure of repertoire diversity, while the Gini coefficient captured V-J evenness. A clonotype found in more than one individual was treated as public. TCRdb took the public reads, trimmed them with fastp at Q25, ran MiXCR for clone calling and kept in-frame beta chains. Rows merge per CDR3 protein into single entries with the most common DNA and genes. TCRdb's processing, not the authors', yielded these V and J calls. The sample yields around 500,000 distinct CDR3 sequences; roughly 12% were counted once. Roughly a tenth of the sample is held by the ten biggest clonotypes.

Paper-wide results and their limitations: Persistent Graves' disease patients showed lower TCR Shannon entropy and fewer highly expanded clones than newly diagnosed patients, suggesting clonal expansion. Only the TCR beta chain was sequenced and analyzed. Persistent disease showed preferential use of TRBV28, TRBJ1-2 and TRBJ2-5, whereas newly diagnosed disease favored TRBV20-1 and TRBJ2-1. Patients with persistent disease shared more public clonotypes (about 2,700) than newly diagnosed patients did (about 970). The authors acknowledged the small sample size as a limitation that may reduce accuracy. Peripheral blood alone was examined, since thyroid tissue, which constituted the primary lesion, could not be accessed.

As regards this clonotype: No antigen is known for it. No qualities accompany the bases; no much larger clone lies one base away.

In the germline V gene, CDR1 corresponds to MGHRA and CDR2 to YSYEKL. From its cysteine to its phenylalanine, the CDR3 spans 16 amino acids. The retained sequence is limited to the CDR3, 48 bases, with the frame set at the first base. V loses 0 bases at its end and J loses 6 bases; junction bases beyond the gene matches: 7. The sample was also reused in another study, on T cells in Graves' hyperthyroidism and ophthalmopathy. Looking at the second paper: A patient counted as having stable Graves' hyperthyroidism if no progression to ophthalmopathy occurred over 18 months of follow-up. Hyperthyroidism patients were newly diagnosed, with disease duration under 2 months, and aged 18 to 65 years. The study excluded patients with uncontrolled infections, other autoimmune diseases, pregnancy or lactation. Diagnoses were established on the basis of clinical symptoms, serum thyroxine and TRAb, thyroid ultrasound, and orbital computed tomography. A first-round RT-PCR of the TCR CDR3 used the HTBI primer set with the Qiagen OneStep RT-PCR kit. Most expanded thyroid clonotypes (frequency above 0.001) were also detected in blood, a finding suggesting that blood repertoires may reflect thyroid immune responses. Ophthalmopathy was separated from stable hyperthyroidism by a 13 V-J signature model, with over 85% sensitivity and about 84% specificity obtained in cross-validation and 80%/75% obtained in testing. In validation, progression to ophthalmopathy was predicted by the model with 55% to 71% sensitivity and around 75% specificity, a median of 6.5 months before onset. TCR V-J signatures able to tell the groups apart were searched for in a discovery cohort of 100 patients, of whom more than 40 had Graves' ophthalmopathy and around 57 had stable Graves' hyperthyroidism. Prospective prediction of ophthalmopathy was tested in an independent validation cohort consisting of about 19 hyperthyroidism patients and over 15 patients who later progressed to ophthalmopathy. The 80 to 100 discovery patients were randomly divided into training and test sets at a 7:3 ratio. In about 6 Graves' hyperthyroidism patients, the study also compared T-cell repertoires from thyroid tissue with T-cell repertoires from blood. After sampling, hyperthyroidism patients received methimazole starting at 30 mg daily, and ophthalmopathy patients received high-dose intravenous methylprednisolone. The libraries were constructed in a second round of multiplex PCR and then size-selected and purified. Libraries were sequenced paired-end with 100 bp reads on an Illumina HiSeq2000. SOAPnuke was used to process the raw data, removing reads that contained adapters or uncalled bases, had a mean Phred below 15, or lacked an exact match to the constant primer or identifier. COPE v1.2.5 was used to merge the high-quality paired reads, and each unique nucleotide sequence was defined as a clonotype. MiTCR v1.1 was used to align the clonotypes against IMGT TRBV, TRBD and TRBJ reference segments. Analysis was restricted to V-J combinations with a frequency above 0.0001, which covered roughly 99% of repertoires. A TCS score was defined as the ratio between F50 (clonal expansion) and ExV (chaos), using BLOSUM62-based TCRdist between CDR3 peptides within each V-J. Welch's t-statistics and random forest reduced just over 500 V-J features to 13, which were used in a naive Bayes classifier (R e1071). Sample size was not statistically predetermined, and investigators were not blinded to group allocation. The paper reports TCR Vbeta CDR3 sequencing of some 140 peripheral blood samples: around 45 ophthalmopathy, under 80 hyperthyroidism and about 17 progressor patients.

The chain couples TRBV4-1 to TRBJ2-1; 8 junctional bases match TRBD2. The sample was peripheral blood mononuclear cells (PBMCs), taken at new diagnosis, from a patient treated with antithyroid drugs. This sequence originates from a young man with Graves disease. Donor details come from another sample of the same person, matched by shared clones. The CDR3 region: CASSQDVSSGINEQFF. The nucleotide sequence is TGCGCCAGCAGCCAAGACGTCAGTAGCGGGATCAATGAGCAGTTCTTC.